This TCR beta chain was found in a study of blood T cell repertoires in COVID-19. About the research overall: Samples came from the United States, Italy and Spain, spanning acute and convalescent COVID-19. Sample material is recorded as cDNA or gDNA derived from T cells, B-cell-depleted T cells, or PBMCs.

This CDR3 has 17 amino acids. CDR1 is SGHVS, CDR2 FNYEAQ, per germline. Trimming removed 5 bases from V and 0 bases from J, with 14 bases in between. Original processing methods: Counts of nucleated cells, estimated from reference gene primer amplification, were obtained. The data were produced by immunoSEQ multiplex PCR, yet TCRdb's version contains in-frame clones alone and is incomplete. For V, J and clone size, that table is used; D and trimming come from the DNA. The sample holds under 300,000 clones, approximately 80% seen once. The chain has TRBV7-6 and TRBJ2-6; D possibly corresponds to TRBD1 (6 bases). The specimen was peripheral blood. The source of this sequence is a woman aged 40 to 50 with active or convalescent COVID-19. CDR3 DNA sequence: TGTGCCAGCAGCCCTCGGACAGCAACCTCTGGGGCCAACGTCCTGACTTTC. It encodes CASSPRTATSGANVLTF. The full variable domain, rest sourced from reference TRBV7-6 and TRBJ2-6, is GAGVSQSPRYKVTKRGQDVALRCDPISGHVSLYWYRQALGQGPEFLTYFNYEAQQDKSGLPNDRFSAERPEGSISTLTIQRTEQRDSAMYRCASSPRTATSGANVLTFGAGSRLTVL.